This T cell receptor (beta chain) was observed in a study of blood T cells in healthy people across ages. There are a few counts of this clonotype. The germline gives CDR1 MRHNA, CDR2 SNTAGT. The ends lost 4 bases at V and 4 bases at J; junction bases unmatched: 5. This CDR3 comprises 16 residues. Alongside a J-beta primer mix, a sample-barcoded 5' primer served in a second PCR lasting roughly 7 to 11 cycles. A single record per CDR3 protein comes from TCRdb applying MiXCR to the 5' RACE reads. There are about 540,000 distinct CDR3 sequences in the sample; 20% to 30% occur only once, and 7.5% to 9% lies in the top ten. The data were also submitted as part of a second study, on T cells of mothers and their children. As that report states: A few mothers and their six children, all healthy Caucasians, donated. The analysis detected no persistent microchimeric T cell clones.

The chain employs TRBV6-4 and TRBJ1-3, with 12 bases aligning to TRBD1. This receptor was obtained from a boy aged 5-17 years in good health. Sequencing was performed on blood. Here the CDR3 DNA reads TGTGCCAGCAGTGGGGACAGGGGGCGCGACGGAAACACCATATATTTT. It encodes CASSGDRGRDGNTIYF.